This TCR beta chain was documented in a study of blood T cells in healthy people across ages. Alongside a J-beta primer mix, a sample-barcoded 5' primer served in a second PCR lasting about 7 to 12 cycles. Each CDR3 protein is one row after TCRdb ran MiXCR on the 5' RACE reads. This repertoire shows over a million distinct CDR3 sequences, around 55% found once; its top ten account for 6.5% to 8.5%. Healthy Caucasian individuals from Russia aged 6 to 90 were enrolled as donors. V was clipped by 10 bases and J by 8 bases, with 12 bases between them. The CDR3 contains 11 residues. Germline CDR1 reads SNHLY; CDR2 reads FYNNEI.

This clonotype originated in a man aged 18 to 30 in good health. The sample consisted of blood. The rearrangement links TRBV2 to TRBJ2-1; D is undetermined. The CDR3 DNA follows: TGTGCCATCGAAGAGGATGATGAGCAGTTCTTC. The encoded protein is CAIEEDDEQFF.